This record looks at one T cell receptor beta chain sequence and its context. The data were taken from a study of blood T cell repertoires in COVID-19. Assay used: immunoSEQ multiplex PCR; TCRdb lists only in-frame clones, some missing. The data hold roughly 380,000 clones, with around 89% observed a single time. This CDR3 spans 14 amino acids. CDR1 is MNHEY and CDR2 is SMNVEV in the germline V gene (reference sequence). V was shortened by 3 bases and J by 2 bases, with 11 bases between the two germline ends. Sequencing was done on a sample of peripheral blood. The chain links TRBV27 to TRBJ2-7; D perhaps matches TRBD2 (5 bases). The clonotype originates from a woman between 40 and 55 years old with COVID-19, enrolled during active disease. CDR3 DNA sequence: TGTGCCAGCAGTTTCCGGGGTGTACCCTACGAGCAGTACTTC. Translating gives CASSFRGVPYEQYF.